This TCR beta chain was captured in a study of cytomegalovirus exposure and HLA in healthy donors. The CDR3 is 17 amino acids. Germline V gene data show CDR1 as SSHAT and CDR2 as FNYEAQ (reference sequence). About this clone itself: No antigen is known for it. One junction end disagrees with the germline gene, perhaps due to a read error.

Study-wide findings and caveats: Previous analysis showed most TCR beta V segments were productive about 90% or about 30% of the time. Later on, an analysis tied approximately 17,000 TCR beta sequences to HLA alleles at 0.05 false discovery rate.

The PCR was carried out with 60 Vbeta primers and 13 Jbeta primers. TCRdb keeps only in-frame clones here, not all; method: immunoSEQ multiplex PCR. The data show roughly 92,000 clones, 60% to 80% seen once. The sequenced material came from PBMCs. V usage is TRBV7-7 and J usage is TRBJ2-2; D is perhaps TRBD2 (5 bases). This sequence was found in a woman between 50 and 59 years old in good health and CMV-seropositive. The CDR3 loop is CASSLGLIEGNTGELFF. CDR3 nucleotide sequence: TGTGCTAGCAGCTTAGGTTTGATTGAGGGGAACACCGGGGAGCTGTTTTTT. Full variable domain (remainder filled in from reference TRBV7-7 and TRBJ2-2): GAGVSQSPRYKVTKRGQDVTLRCDPISSHATLYWYQQALGQGPEFLTYFNYEAQPDKSGLPSDRFSAERPEGSISTLTIQRTEQRDSAMYRCASSLGLIEGNTGELFFGEGSRLTVL.